This T cell receptor beta chain was sequenced during a study of blood T cells in healthy people across ages. Study-level information: The template switching approach captured approximately one barcoded beta molecule for every two T cells. Study observations and caveats: Donors of long life had a larger count of naive CD4+ cells and greater diversity than aged donors.

This clonotype has just a few counts. Its antigen is undetermined. The germline V gene has CDR1 SNHLY and CDR2 FYNNEI. The CDR3 runs 14 residues. Deletions cut 6 bases from V and 4 bases from J, with 15 bases between. Isolation recovered at least 6.5 million PBMCs from every sample. Then a second PCR, running roughly 7 to 11 cycles, was carried out with a sample-barcoded 5' primer and a J-beta primer mix. MiXCR, applied by TCRdb to the 5' RACE reads, yields one record per CDR3 protein. Of some 1,500,000 distinct CDR3 sequences in the sample, about 42% were seen once. V and J are TRBV2 and TRBJ1-2; no definite D call. Material for sequencing was blood. The sequence derives from a woman younger than 35 in good health. The CDR3 protein is CASRKLTLGYGYTF. CDR3 bases: TGTGCCAGCAGAAAACTGACCTTGGGCTATGGCTACACCTTC.